These T cell receptor beta chains were read from a single sample in a study of blood T cell repertoires in COVID-19. Generated by immunoSEQ multiplex PCR, the TCRdb table keeps only in-frame clones and is missing some. The data hold 300,000 or so clones, with about 90% observed a single time. Sequencing was performed on PBMCs or T cells enriched from blood (not recorded which). Receptors were obtained from a woman aged 25-40 years who had recovered from COVID-19. Both conserved end residues are part of each CDR3. D genes are given only for firm matches. Clone sizes are given selectively: once, few, many, or a class where the clone is expanded.

J gene: TRBJ2-5; clone size: -; D gene: TRBD1; V gene: TRBV6-5; CDR3 protein: CAARNRGAGETQYF; CDR3 DNA: TGTGCCGCAAGAAACAGGGGTGCCGGGGAGACCCAGTACTTC
J gene: TRBJ2-1; clone size: -; D gene: -; V gene: TRBV7-9; CDR3 protein: CASSLGVPANEQFF; CDR3 DNA: TGTGCCAGCAGCCTTGGAGTACCAGCCAATGAGCAGTTCTTC
J gene: TRBJ2-6; clone size: -; D gene: -; V gene: TRBV5-1; CDR3 protein: CASSNMVSSGANVLTF; CDR3 DNA: TGCGCCAGCAGCAACATGGTGTCCTCTGGGGCCAACGTCCTGACTTTC
J gene: TRBJ2-5; clone size: -; D gene: TRBD2; V gene: TRBV20-1; CDR3 protein: CSASPLAGVRETQYF; CDR3 DNA: TGCAGTGCTAGTCCGCTAGCGGGGGTACGCGAGACCCAGTACTTC
J gene: TRBJ1-3; clone size: few; D gene: -; V gene: TRBV7-2; CDR3 protein: CASSLATIYRVVAGNTIYF; CDR3 DNA: TGTGCCAGCAGCTTAGCCACTATCTACAGGGTAGTAGCTGGAAACACCATATATTTT
J gene: TRBJ2-4; clone size: -; D gene: TRBD1; V gene: TRBV30; CDR3 protein: CAWSAPPGQVKNIQYF; CDR3 DNA: TGTGCCTGGAGTGCCCCCCCGGGACAGGTCAAAAACATTCAGTACTTC
J gene: TRBJ2-7; clone size: -; D gene: -; V gene: TRBV11-2; CDR3 protein: CASSLESGGSYEQYF; CDR3 DNA: TGTGCCAGCAGCTTAGAGTCAGGAGGATCCTACGAGCAGTACTTC
J gene: TRBJ1-2; clone size: -; D gene: TRBD1; V gene: TRBV7-8; CDR3 protein: CASSRTTGNFYGYTF; CDR3 DNA: TGTGCCAGCAGCCGTACGACAGGGAACTTCTATGGCTACACCTTC
J gene: TRBJ1-2; clone size: -; D gene: -; V gene: TRBV20-1; CDR3 protein: CSIDGGAGYTF; CDR3 DNA: TGCAGTATAGACGGAGGGGCCGGCTACACCTTC
J gene: TRBJ2-5; clone size: -; D gene: TRBD2; V gene: TRBV10-3; CDR3 protein: CAISPTGLAGRHQETQYF; CDR3 DNA: TGTGCCATCAGCCCCACCGGACTAGCGGGGCGACACCAAGAGACCCAGTACTTC
J gene: TRBJ2-5; clone size: -; D gene: TRBD2; V gene: TRBV9; CDR3 protein: CASSVGSGGQETQYF; CDR3 DNA: TGTGCCAGCAGCGTAGGTAGCGGGGGGCAAGAGACCCAGTACTTC
J gene: TRBJ1-5; clone size: -; D gene: TRBD1; V gene: TRBV5-8; CDR3 protein: CASSSEEGGFGNQPQHF; CDR3 DNA: TGTGCCAGCAGCTCCGAAGAAGGGGGCTTTGGCAATCAGCCCCAGCATTTT
J gene: TRBJ2-7; clone size: -; D gene: TRBD1; V gene: TRBV4-3; CDR3 protein: CASSQRPGQGYEQYF; CDR3 DNA: TGCGCCAGCAGCCAACGGCCGGGACAGGGTTACGAGCAGTACTTC
J gene: TRBJ2-1; clone size: -; D gene: -; V gene: TRBV7-9; CDR3 protein: CASSLMTSSYNEQFF; CDR3 DNA: TGTGCCAGCAGCTTAATGACTAGTTCCTACAATGAGCAGTTCTTC
J gene: TRBJ2-7; clone size: few; D gene: TRBD1; V gene: TRBV30; CDR3 protein: CAWSFRGQGPHEQYF; CDR3 DNA: TGTGCCTGGAGTTTTAGGGGACAGGGTCCCCACGAGCAGTACTTC
J gene: TRBJ1-1; clone size: -; D gene: -; V gene: TRBV6-5; CDR3 protein: CASSYTGQPNTEAFF; CDR3 DNA: TGTGCCAGCAGTTACACGGGACAACCGAACACTGAAGCTTTCTTT
J gene: TRBJ1-1; clone size: -; D gene: -; V gene: TRBV30; CDR3 protein: CAWSGQGGSFWNTEAFF; CDR3 DNA: TGTGCCTGGAGTGGGCAGGGAGGAAGCTTTTGGAACACTGAAGCTTTCTTT
J gene: TRBJ1-5; clone size: -; D gene: TRBD1; V gene: TRBV6-1; CDR3 protein: CASSASAGGQQLNQPQHF; CDR3 DNA: TGTGCCAGCAGTGCATCGGCAGGGGGCCAACAATTAAATCAGCCCCAGCATTTT
J gene: TRBJ1-5; clone size: -; D gene: -; V gene: TRBV27; CDR3 protein: CASSLRSGKGNQPQHF; CDR3 DNA: TGTGCCAGCAGTTTACGGTCAGGGAAGGGCAATCAGCCCCAGCATTTT
J gene: TRBJ2-3; clone size: -; D gene: TRBD2; V gene: TRBV5-1; CDR3 protein: CASSSAGRETDTQYF; CDR3 DNA: TGCGCCAGCAGCTCGGCAGGGAGGGAGACAGATACGCAGTATTTT
J gene: TRBJ1-2; clone size: -; D gene: -; V gene: TRBV19; CDR3 protein: CASRRPPNYGYTF; CDR3 DNA: TGTGCCAGTAGGCGGCCACCTAACTATGGCTACACCTTC
J gene: TRBJ1-1; clone size: -; D gene: -; V gene: TRBV15; CDR3 protein: CATSRARSEAFF; CDR3 DNA: TGTGCCACCAGCAGAGCTCGCAGTGAAGCTTTCTTT
J gene: TRBJ1-5; clone size: -; D gene: TRBD1; V gene: TRBV11-2; CDR3 protein: CASSLAVSGTGGYQPQHF; CDR3 DNA: TGTGCCAGCAGCTTAGCCGTCTCCGGGACAGGGGGCTATCAGCCCCAGCATTTT
J gene: TRBJ1-1; clone size: -; D gene: TRBD1; V gene: TRBV5-1; CDR3 protein: CASSSQGQRVTEAFF; CDR3 DNA: TGCGCCAGCAGCTCGCAGGGACAGAGAGTTACTGAAGCTTTCTTT
J gene: TRBJ1-2; clone size: -; D gene: TRBD1; V gene: TRBV5-4; CDR3 protein: CASSTGGGGGYTF; CDR3 DNA: TGTGCCAGCAGCACAGGGGGTGGAGGTGGCTACACCTTC
J gene: TRBJ1-1; clone size: -; D gene: -; V gene: TRBV9; CDR3 protein: CASSSSAGRPTEAFF; CDR3 DNA: TGTGCCAGCAGCTCAAGCGCCGGGAGGCCCACTGAAGCTTTCTTT
J gene: TRBJ1-2; clone size: few; D gene: TRBD1; V gene: TRBV9; CDR3 protein: CASSFLPGQGAGGYTF; CDR3 DNA: TGTGCCAGCAGCTTTTTACCGGGACAGGGGGCGGGGGGCTACACCTTC
J gene: TRBJ1-5; clone size: -; D gene: -; V gene: TRBV7-2; CDR3 protein: CASSLGAGGGQPQHF; CDR3 DNA: TGTGCCAGCAGCTTAGGGGCGGGGGGCGGTCAGCCCCAGCATTTT
J gene: TRBJ1-1; clone size: -; D gene: TRBD1; V gene: TRBV4-1; CDR3 protein: CASSQGSGGWTEAFF; CDR3 DNA: TGCGCCAGCAGCCAGGGTTCAGGGGGATGGACTGAAGCTTTCTTT
J gene: TRBJ1-2; clone size: -; D gene: -; V gene: TRBV3-1/TRBV3-2; CDR3 protein: CASSPLFNSNYGYTF; CDR3 DNA: TGTGCCAGCAGCCCCCTCTTCAACTCTAACTATGGCTACACCTTC
J gene: TRBJ1-3; clone size: -; D gene: -; V gene: TRBV4-1; CDR3 protein: CASSQDLPAGAGNTIYF; CDR3 DNA: TGCGCCAGCAGCCAAGATTTGCCGGCAGGGGCTGGAAACACCATATATTTT
J gene: TRBJ1-2; clone size: -; D gene: -; V gene: TRBV9; CDR3 protein: CASSVTGGAEYGYTF; CDR3 DNA: TGTGCCAGCAGCGTAACGGGGGGCGCGGAGTATGGCTACACCTTC
J gene: TRBJ1-2; clone size: -; D gene: -; V gene: TRBV6-2/TRBV6-3; CDR3 protein: CASSYSGGFWNYTF; CDR3 DNA: TGTGCCAGCAGTTACTCAGGAGGTTTTTGGAATTACACCTTC
J gene: TRBJ1-2; clone size: -; D gene: -; V gene: TRBV9; CDR3 protein: CASSVEGVNYGYTF; CDR3 DNA: TGTGCCAGCAGCGTAGAAGGAGTGAACTATGGCTACACCTTC
J gene: TRBJ1-1; clone size: -; D gene: -; V gene: TRBV7-2; CDR3 protein: CASSPLMSGGKAFF; CDR3 DNA: TGTGCCAGCAGCCCCCTCATGTCGGGGGGCAAGGCTTTCTTT
J gene: TRBJ2-7; clone size: once; D gene: TRBD1; V gene: TRBV2; CDR3 protein: CASSLPGQGRTYEQYF; CDR3 DNA: TGTGCCAGCAGTTTACCGGGACAGGGTAGGACATACGAGCAGTACTTC
J gene: TRBJ2-2; clone size: -; D gene: TRBD1; V gene: TRBV5-1; CDR3 protein: CASSPRDREYTGELFF; CDR3 DNA: TGCGCCAGCAGCCCCAGGGACAGGGAATATACCGGGGAGCTGTTTTTT
J gene: TRBJ1-2; clone size: few; D gene: -; V gene: TRBV12-3/TRBV12-4; CDR3 protein: CASGEGYGYTF; CDR3 DNA: TGTGCCAGCGGGGAGGGCTATGGCTACACCTTC
J gene: TRBJ2-7; clone size: -; D gene: TRBD1; V gene: TRBV5-4; CDR3 protein: CASSLGGQGSYEQYF; CDR3 DNA: TGTGCCAGCAGCTTGGGGGGACAGGGATCCTACGAGCAGTACTTC
J gene: TRBJ1-4; clone size: -; D gene: -; V gene: TRBV28; CDR3 protein: CASSPRAATNEKLFF; CDR3 DNA: TGTGCCAGCAGCCCCAGGGCTGCAACTAATGAAAAACTGTTTTTT
J gene: TRBJ1-4; clone size: -; D gene: -; V gene: TRBV3-1/TRBV3-2; CDR3 protein: CASSQVAGGNEKLFF; CDR3 DNA: TGTGCCAGCAGCCAAGTTGCCGGAGGTAATGAAAAACTGTTTTTT